This TCR beta chain was retrieved from a study of cytomegalovirus exposure and HLA in healthy donors. Study at large: The 110 or so validation repertoires used the same platform as the 666 first-cohort repertoires, a later analysis reported. Study results and limitations: The authors listed 150 to 200 TCR beta chains as cytomegalovirus-associated. The classifier reportedly diagnosed cytomegalovirus status with high sensitivity and specificity. According to a subsequent analysis, TCR clusters from the first cohort were inclined to appear together in the 110 or so validation repertoires.

Profiling relied on immunoSEQ multiplex PCR, and the TCRdb table lists in-frame clones only, not all of them. The profile covers a few hundred thousand clones, with roughly 85% appearing a single time and around 0.8% taken by the ten largest. The CDR3 consists of 15 residues. Trimming cost V 5 bases and J 7 bases, with 20 bases left between them. In germline, CDR1 is SGHDT, CDR2 YYEEEE. This clone was counted between two and nine times. Its matching antigen is unknown. Source material: PBMCs. This sequence was found in a woman aged 18-29 years in good health and CMV-seronegative. The chain is built from TRBV5-6 and TRBJ2-3; a weak D match, TRBD1 (6 bases). CDR3 sequence (DNA): TGTGCCAGCAGTCCTCCCAGGGGATACACCTATACGCAGTATTTT. Translation gives CASSPPRGYTYTQYF.